This T cell receptor beta chain was captured by sequencing in a study of blood T cell repertoires in COVID-19. Study as a whole: The analysed material was cDNA or gDNA that came from T cells, B-cell-depleted T cells, or PBMCs.

Generated by immunoSEQ multiplex PCR, the TCRdb table keeps only in-frame clones and is missing some. Altogether approximately 220,000 clones are present, 80% being singletons, with the ten largest covering 6.5% to 8.5%. The V gene lost 0 bases and the J gene lost 11 bases, with 14 bases spanning the gap. Germline CDR1 SGHDT, CDR2 YYEEEE. CDR3 size: 13 residues. This chain connects TRBV5-6 to TRBJ1-1; D not certain. Sample: PBMCs or T cells enriched from blood (not recorded which). This receptor was identified in a woman in her thirties or forties with acute COVID-19. Here the CDR3 reads CASSLDSSAGAFF. CDR3 sequence (DNA): TGTGCCAGCAGCTTGGACAGTTCAGCGGGGGCTTTCTTT.